Below, 27 T cell receptor beta chains from the same sample are listed, as sequenced in a study of shared clonotypes between healthy human individuals. Naive CD8 populations comprised CD45RO-negative cells positively selected for CCR7, excluding terminally differentiated effector memory CD45RA+ cells. Sequencing was performed with immunoSEQ multiplex PCR; in TCRdb, only in-frame clones are kept and a portion is missing. The table lists 2 million to 2.5 million clones, over 85% of them singletons. The source material was naive CD8+ T cells sorted from blood. The receptors derive from a man between 18 and 35 years old in good health.

Comments on this clone: The same CDR3 arises from other DNA sequences in this sample as well. CDR3 in amino acids: CASSLAGGSYEQYF. CDR3 DNA: TGTGCCAGCAGTCTAGCGGGAGGGTCCTACGAGCAGTACTTC. V is TRBV2 and J is TRBJ2-7; 12 bases agree with TRBD2. Trimming cost V 5 bases and J 1 base; bases outside gene matches: 0. Germline CDR1 reads SNHLY; CDR2 reads FYNNEI. The CDR3 covers 14 residues. Combining the CDR3 with reference TRBV2 and TRBJ2-7 gives the whole variable domain EPEVTQTPSHQVTQMGQEVILRCVPISNHLYFYWYRQILGQKVEFLVSFYNNEISEKSEIFDDQFSVERPDGSNFTLKIRSTKLEDSAMYFCASSLAGGSYEQYFGPGTRLTVT.

With respect to this clone: The same CDR3 can be traced to other DNA sequences in this sample. Here the CDR3 reads CASSLAGHTDTQYF. CDR3 sequence (DNA): TGTGCCAGCAGCCTGGCCGGCCACACAGATACGCAGTATTTT. The chain recombines TRBV13 with TRBJ2-3; D uncertain. Trimming removed 5 bases at V and 2 bases at J, with 11 bases between. The germline V gene encodes CDR1 PRHDT and CDR2 FYEKMQ (reference sequence). The CDR3 consists of 14 residues.

The rearrangement links TRBV7-9 to TRBJ2-1, with 12 bases matching TRBD2. CDR3 length: 15 amino acids. J was trimmed by 7 bases and V by 5 bases; bases with no gene match: 6. The germline V gene has CDR1 SEHNR and CDR2 FQNEAQ (reference sequence). CDR3 amino acids: CASSRLAGGLNEQFF. The CDR3 DNA reads as TGTGCCAGCAGCCGCCTAGCGGGGGGGCTGAATGAGCAGTTCTTC.

This clone has only one observation. The rearrangement joins TRBV5-4 to TRBJ1-2; D may be TRBD1 (5 bases). The CDR3 runs 14 residues. Trimming took off 4 bases at V and 4 bases at J, with 14 bases between the two ends. Germline V gene sequence: CDR1 SGHNT, CDR2 YYREEE (reference sequence). In nucleotides, the CDR3 is TGTGCCAGCAGCCCGCTTGAGACAGCCTATGGCTACACCTTC. This codes for CASSPLETAYGYTF.

The chain has TRBV30 and TRBJ2-5; tentatively, D is TRBD2 (5 bases). V gave up 4 bases and J gave up 5 bases, with 11 bases separating them. The CDR3 spans 12 residues. Germline values: CDR1 GTSNPN, CDR2 SVGIG (reference sequence). The CDR3: CAWKSVAETQYF. In DNA form, the CDR3 reads TGTGCCTGGAAGTCCGTAGCGGAGACCCAGTACTTC.

V gene TRBV29-1 combines with J gene TRBJ2-1; 10 bases are shared with TRBD2. The CDR3 is 16 residues long. The junction had 9 bases not matched to a gene; V was cut back by 2 bases and J by 5 bases. Germline CDR1 reads SQVTM; CDR2 reads ANQGSEA. The CDR3: CSVEPRVGTSDNEQFF. As DNA, the CDR3 is TGCAGCGTTGAACCCAGGGTTGGGACTAGCGACAATGAGCAGTTCTTC.

The chain recombines TRBV21-1 with TRBJ2-7; the table's D gene call, TRBD2, was not cross checked with the DNA. TRBV21-1 is a pseudogene. The CDR3 is 16 residues long. CDR3 in DNA: TGTGCCAGCAGCATATTACAAGCGGGAAGCTCCTACGAGCAGTACTTC. Its translation is CASSILQAGSSYEQYF.

Turning to this clone: One junction end disagrees with the germline gene, perhaps due to a read error. The CDR3 DNA reads TGTGCTAGCAGCGCGGGGGTGGCCTACGAGCAGTACTTC. Translating gives CASSAGVAYEQYF. The chain combines TRBV7-7 with TRBJ2-7, with TRBD2 identical over 7 bases. Germline V gene sequence: CDR1 SSHAT, CDR2 FNYEAQ (reference sequence). The CDR3 is 13 residues long.

Concerning this clone itself: As the CDR3 is not closed by the conserved phenylalanine or tryptophan, this likely results from a read error. This sequence joins TRBV29-1 and TRBJ1-1; D perhaps matches TRBD1 (5 bases). Germline lookup yields CDR1 SQVTM and CDR2 ANQGSEA. The germline V and J ends were trimmed by 4 bases and 11 bases, with 17 bases remaining between them. This CDR3 is built from 12 residues. The CDR3 spells CSVGRAEKGAFI. CDR3 DNA: TGCAGCGTTGGAAGGGCTGAAAAGGGGGCTTTCATT.

This sequence joins TRBV7-8 and TRBJ2-5, with 10 bases aligning to TRBD2. With V trimmed by 1 base and J by 5 bases, 4 bases remained unmatched. The germline gives CDR1 SGHVS, CDR2 FQNEAQ. This CDR3 is 15 amino acids long. CDR3 sequence reads: CASSLEWGLAETQYF. Written as DNA, the CDR3 is TGTGCCAGCAGCTTAGAATGGGGACTAGCGGAGACCCAGTACTTC.

In its sample, this clone was seen once. CDR3 residues: CASAVGGETQYF. In nucleotides, the CDR3 is TGTGCCAGCGCCGTCGGAGGAGAGACCCAGTACTTC. This chain uses TRBV27 with TRBJ2-5; D is perhaps TRBD2 (5 bases). The V end was cut by 8 bases, the J end by 4 bases, with 11 bases between. In germline, CDR1 is MNHEY, CDR2 SMNVEV (reference sequence). The CDR3 sequence is 12 residues long.

Comments on this clone: This CDR3 is also generated by other DNA sequences in the sample. The chain employs TRBV9 and TRBJ1-2; D gene ambiguous. Germline assignment: CDR1 SGDLS and CDR2 YYNGEE. V gave up 1 base and J gave up 2 bases, with 12 bases separating them. CDR3 length: 15 amino acids. As DNA, the CDR3 is TGTGCCAGCAGCGTATCCACGGGGAACAACTATGGCTACACCTTC. Amino acids: CASSVSTGNNYGYTF.

This clone occurred once. The genes are TRBV4-3 and TRBJ1-4; 10 bases are shared with TRBD1. This CDR3 has 16 residues. The trim removed 4 bases at V and 7 bases at J, leaving 9 bases unmatched. Germline-derived CDR1 and CDR2 are LGHNA and YSLEER. This CDR3 is CASSRLTGTGAEKLFF. The CDR3 coding sequence is TGCGCCAGCAGCCGACTAACCGGGACAGGGGCTGAAAAACTGTTTTTT.

The genes are TRBV5-6 and TRBJ2-1; D is unclear. Trimming removed 1 base from V and 7 bases from J, with 21 bases in between. Per the germline V gene, CDR1 is SGHDT and CDR2 is YYEEEE. CDR3 size: 17 residues. The CDR3 sequence: CASSLSPGWGYDNEQFF. CDR3 coding DNA: TGTGCCAGCAGCTTGTCCCCTGGCTGGGGTTACGATAATGAGCAGTTCTTC.

V is TRBV7-9 and J is TRBJ2-3; TRBD2 matches at 9 bases. Trimming cost V 2 bases and J 0 bases; bases outside gene matches: 3. The germline V gene has CDR1 SEHNR and CDR2 FQNEAQ (reference sequence). The length of the CDR3 is 16 residues. CDR3 bases: TGTGCCAGCAGCTTAATAGCGGGAGAAAGCACAGATACGCAGTATTTT. Amino acids: CASSLIAGESTDTQYF.

V and J are TRBV30 and TRBJ1-6, with D perhaps matching TRBD1 (5 bases). Looked up from germline, CDR1 is GTSNPN and CDR2 is SVGIG (reference sequence). Trimming cost V 0 bases and J 4 bases, with 16 bases left between them. The CDR3 spans 17 residues. Written as DNA, the CDR3 is TGTGCCTGGAGTGTACTTGGGGACGGGGCATATAATTCACCCCTCCACTTT. Translating gives CAWSVLGDGAYNSPLHF.

The chain uses TRBV5-8 and TRBJ2-1; TRBD1 matches at 9 bases. CDR3 length: 15 residues. In germline, CDR1 is SGHTS, CDR2 YDEGEE. The junction had 5 bases not matched to a gene; V was cut back by 4 bases and J by 3 bases. CDR3 sequence: CASSQTGGSYNEQFF. The CDR3 region has the DNA TGTGCCAGCAGCCAAACAGGGGGCAGCTACAATGAGCAGTTCTTC.

This sequence joins TRBV13 and TRBJ1-3; D call uncertain. Germline assignment: CDR1 PRHDT and CDR2 FYEKMQ (reference sequence). V dropped 7 bases and J dropped 1 base, with 11 bases sitting between them. The CDR3 sequence is 14 residues long. The CDR3 spells CASTLTESGNTIYF. The CDR3, as DNA: TGTGCCAGCACCCTAACAGAATCTGGAAACACCATATATTTT.

As DNA, the CDR3 is TGTGCCAGTACTTTAAAGGGACAGGGGCTACTCAATCAGCCCCAGCATTTT. Translation: CASTLKGQGLLNQPQHF. V usage is TRBV19 and J usage is TRBJ1-5, with TRBD1 matching 10 bases. J was trimmed by 3 bases and V by 7 bases; bases with no gene match: 12. CDR1 LNHDA and CDR2 SQIVND come from the germline V gene (reference sequence). The CDR3 extends over 17 amino acids.

The chain combines TRBV13 with TRBJ1-1; D gene uncertain. Trimming took 3 bases from V and 8 from J, leaving 10 bases between them. Germline lookup yields CDR1 PRHDT and CDR2 FYEKMQ (reference sequence). CDR3 length equals 12 residues. This CDR3 is CASSFTGREAFF. For the CDR3, the DNA is TGTGCCAGCAGCTTTACGGGCAGAGAAGCTTTCTTT.

With respect to this clone: Other nucleotide sequences from this sample produce the same CDR3. The genes are TRBV28 and TRBJ1-4; the match to TRBD1 covers 8 bases. Germline V gives CDR1 MDHEN, CDR2 SYDVKM. CDR3 length: 14 amino acids. V dropped 5 bases and J dropped 7; count of bases not matched to a gene: 6. The DNA for the CDR3 is TGTGCCAGCAGTCTCGGGACAGGTGGTGAAAAACTGTTTTTT. Encoded protein: CASSLGTGGEKLFF.

This clone has just one count. Other nucleotide sequences from this sample produce the same CDR3. J is TRBJ1-4 and V is TRBV28; D uncertain. The CDR3 sequence is 13 residues long. V dropped 2 bases and J dropped 8 bases, with 9 bases sitting between them. CDR1 and CDR2 from the germline V gene are MDHEN and SYDVKM. CDR3 coding DNA: TGTGCCAGCAGTTTACTGGGAGAGGAAAAACTGTTTTTT. Translated, it gives CASSLLGEEKLFF.

The chain carries TRBV9 and TRBJ2-1; tentative D call: TRBD1 (5 bases). Trimming removed 0 bases from V and 5 bases from J, with 12 bases in between. The CDR3 runs 15 residues. The germline V gene has CDR1 SGDLS and CDR2 YYNGEE. The CDR3 here is CASSVEGRVDNEQFF. For the CDR3, the DNA is TGTGCCAGCAGCGTAGAAGGCAGGGTGGACAATGAGCAGTTCTTC. The full variable domain, completed using reference TRBV9 and TRBJ2-1, is DSGVTQTPKHLITATGQRVTLRCSPRSGDLSVYWYQQSLDQGLQFLIQYYNGEERAKGNILERFSAQQFPDLHSELNLSSLELGDSALYFCASSVEGRVDNEQFFGPGTRLTVL.

The chain carries TRBV21-1 and TRBJ2-7; the table's TRBD1 call for D was not verified on the DNA. TRBV21-1 is classified as a pseudogene. The CDR3 is 16 amino acids. The CDR3 reads CASSKEVRTGTYEQYF. The CDR3 coding sequence is TGTGCCAGCAGCAAAGAGGTCCGGACAGGTACATACGAGCAGTACTTC.

The chain has TRBV2 and TRBJ2-7; D may be TRBD1 or TRBD2 (6 bases each). This CDR3 has 13 residues. Germline CDR1 and CDR2: SNHLY and FYNNEI. Trimming removed 4 bases at V and 2 bases at J, with 9 bases between. The DNA of the CDR3 is TGTGCCAGCAGTGCGGGGGACACCTACGAGCAGTACTTC. This sequence encodes CASSAGDTYEQYF.

The rearrangement uses TRBV27 and TRBJ1-4; the D is unclear. The germline gives CDR1 MNHEY, CDR2 SMNVEV (reference sequence). Trimming stripped 4 bases from V and 12 bases from J, with 12 bases between. There are 12 residues in the CDR3. The CDR3 region has the DNA TGTGCCAGCAGTTGGACGGATGGGGAACTGTTTTTT. It is translated as CASSWTDGELFF. The full variable domain, completed using reference TRBV27 and TRBJ1-4, is EAQVTQNPRYLITVTGKKLTVTCSQNMNHEYMSWYRQDPGLGLRQIYYSMNVEVTDKGDVPEGYKVSRKEKRNFPLILESPSPNQTSLYFCASSWTDGELFFGSGTQLSVL.

The CDR3 region has the DNA TGTGCCAGCAGCCCCGAGGGACAGGGCTTCGAGCAGTACTTC. Protein: CASSPEGQGFEQYF. The chain uses TRBV7-8 and TRBJ2-7, with 9 nucleotides matching TRBD1. Germline-derived CDR1 and CDR2 are SGHVS and FQNEAQ. Trimming took 5 bases from V and 6 from J; bases not matched to a gene: 8. The CDR3 length is 14 residues.